This is a list of T cell receptor beta chains from one sample in a study of T cells expressing NK-cell markers. One entry per CDR3 protein, without DNA, is what TCRdb gives after re-calling the 5' RACE reads. In total, the table holds approximately 110,000 distinct CDR3 sequences. Sequencing was carried out using blood T cells: a sorted CD56 or NKG2C T cell subset, CD4+ or CD8+ T cells, or bulk PBMC T cells (not recorded which). The receptors here all came from a woman between 18 and 69 years old in good health. Both conserved end residues are part of each CDR3.

J,V,CDR3
TRBJ1-2,TRBV29-1,CSVEGRNWDYGYTF
TRBJ2-1,TRBV27,CASSPGLALVEQFF
TRBJ1-3,TRBV7-9,CASSFPGSGNTIYF
TRBJ1-5,TRBV20-1,CSARGFLRPQHF
TRBJ2-2,TRBV4-3,CASSQDWRNTGELFF
TRBJ1-5,TRBV6-1,CASSPDRYSNQPQHF
TRBJ2-2,TRBV7-3,CASSLTSGANTGELFF
TRBJ2-7,TRBV28,CASSPVPRTSGIEEQYF
TRBJ2-1,TRBV12-3/TRBV12-4,CASSLGGLYNEQFF
TRBJ2-3,TRBV4-3,CASSQSTSGGPPDTQYF
TRBJ2-7,TRBV5-6,CASSVPGLGSYEQYF
TRBJ2-1,TRBV6-2/TRBV6-3,CASSSPPLYNEQFF
TRBJ2-2,TRBV9,CASSVERGWTGELFF
TRBJ2-5,TRBV7-8,CASSLIQGEETQYF
TRBJ1-5,TRBV4-2,CASSRDYHQPQHF
TRBJ2-2,TRBV29-1,CSVEEAGSGTGELFF
TRBJ2-1,TRBV29-1,CSLRVTSGNSYNEQFF
TRBJ1-2,TRBV7-7,CASSPWGLVPHGYTF
TRBJ1-3,TRBV27,CASSLASGNTIYF
TRBJ1-1,TRBV6-5,CASSPGRTEAFF
TRBJ2-2,TRBV9,CASSGPTGRPNTGELFF
TRBJ1-1,TRBV19,CASSIGEGIASEAFF
TRBJ1-1,TRBV5-5,CASSTMGITEAFF
TRBJ1-5,TRBV29-1,CSVGTESNQPQHF
TRBJ1-2,TRBV5-1,CASSLDRVGWHYGYTF
TRBJ2-5,TRBV24-1,CATSESDRAETQYF
TRBJ2-7,TRBV7-2,CASSATGPLPYEQYF
TRBJ2-7,TRBV27,CASRVGAVPYEQYF
TRBJ1-2,TRBV7-9,CASSLDGYLPYGYTF
TRBJ2-5,TRBV11-2,CASSSLQETQYF
TRBJ2-5,TRBV20-1,CSATLLAYKMGYQETQYF
TRBJ2-7,TRBV4-3,CASSQVGLADEQYF
TRBJ2-7,TRBV5-1,CASSRNAGFWEQYF
TRBJ2-3,TRBV29-1,CSVPFTGGAEDTQYF
TRBJ2-1,TRBV6-2/TRBV6-3,CASSYWEREGEQFF
TRBJ1-2,TRBV11-2,CASTRQGAYGYTF
TRBJ1-5,TRBV15,CATSREGTGGQPQHF
TRBJ2-1,TRBV5-4,CASSWDLPYEQFF
TRBJ1-6,TRBV20-1,CSAREVGEWMPYNSPLHF
TRBJ1-3,TRBV4-3,CASSPTGTGNTIYF
TRBJ2-7,TRBV4-3,CASSQYGSSHEQYF
TRBJ2-4,TRBV20-1,CSAPRGADNIQYF
TRBJ2-5,TRBV6-1,CASSSLSGRGRETQYF
TRBJ2-1,TRBV6-4,CASSDSASGGDEQFF
TRBJ2-3,TRBV7-8,CASSDQRTTDTQYF
TRBJ2-1,TRBV29-1,CSVRDYGGKVAYNEQFF
TRBJ2-6,TRBV6-1,CASSAGDSGANVLTF
TRBJ2-1,TRBV11-2,CASSPTMLSGNEQFF
TRBJ2-5,TRBV6-5,CASSDLEETQYF
TRBJ2-1,TRBV20-1,CSARAREAYNEQFF
TRBJ2-1,TRBV7-2,CASSSAYNEQFF
TRBJ2-6,TRBV2,CASSTHRADSGANVLTF
TRBJ2-4,TRBV7-9,CATSRRGTQAKNIQYF
TRBJ2-7,TRBV19,CASSLSGSNYEQYF